The 21 T cell receptor beta chains presented below share a single source sample, sequenced in a study of PD-L1 blockade in urothelial cancer. Some clones are missing from TCRdb's copy, which holds only in-frame ones; the method was immunoSEQ multiplex PCR. This table holds around 100,000 clones, about 85% found once. Here the sequenced sample was PBMCs, taken around atezolizumab (anti-PD-L1) treatment. The source of these receptors is a man in his fifties or sixties with urothelial cancer.

The J gene is TRBJ1-2, the V gene TRBV13; 8 bases are shared with TRBD1. The CDR3 sequence is 13 residues long. Germline V gene data show CDR1 as PRHDT and CDR2 as FYEKMQ (reference sequence). Losses at the gene ends were 8 bases for V and 5 bases for J; bases not matched to a gene: 7. In nucleotides, the CDR3 is TGTGCCAGCGAGCCGGGACAGGCTTATGGCTACACCTTC. As protein: CASEPGQAYGYTF.

The rearrangement joins TRBV9 to TRBJ2-1; 10 nucleotides match TRBD2. Germline CDR1 reads SGDLS; CDR2 reads YYNGEE. The CDR3 runs to 15 residues. J lost 4 bases, V lost 3 bases, and 4 bases had no gene match. The CDR3 DNA reads TGTGCCAGCAGCGGAAGCGGGAGGGGGTACAATGAGCAGTTCTTC. Encoded protein: CASSGSGRGYNEQFF.

The chain uses TRBV5-1 and TRBJ2-5; D possibly corresponds to TRBD1 (5 bases). CDR3 length: 15 amino acids. The germline V gene has CDR1 SGHRS and CDR2 YFSETQ. The V and J ends lost 0 bases and 0 bases respectively, with 9 bases between them. The CDR3 protein is CASSLEAGYQETQYF. CDR3 DNA sequence: TGCGCCAGCAGCTTGGAGGCAGGGTACCAAGAGACCCAGTACTTC.

In DNA form, the CDR3 reads TGTGCCAGCAGCCCCCTCTCTCGGGAGAAAGAGACCCAGTACTTC. Its translation is CASSPLSREKETQYF. The genes are TRBV14 and TRBJ2-5, with D possibly being TRBD2 (6 bases). Germline V gene sequence: CDR1 SGHDN, CDR2 FVKESK. CDR3 length: 15 residues. V was shortened by 4 bases and J by 3 bases, with 15 bases between the two germline ends.

The gene calls are TRBV30 and TRBJ2-1; D unclear. Trimming stripped 4 bases from V and 9 bases from J, with 4 bases between. Germline assignment: CDR1 GTSNPN and CDR2 SVGIG (reference sequence). This CDR3 is 9 amino acids long. This CDR3 reads CAWTLEQFF. The CDR3 nucleotides read TGTGCCTGGACCCTTGAGCAGTTCTTC.

For the CDR3, the DNA is TGCGCCAGCAGCTCGGATGGACAGGGGCTCTATGGCTACACCTTC. Its translation: CASSSDGQGLYGYTF. The chain carries TRBV5-1 and TRBJ1-2, with 9 bases fitting TRBD1. The CDR3 is made up of 15 amino acids. Germline V lookup: CDR1 SGHRS, CDR2 YFSETQ. The ends lost 3 bases at V and 4 bases at J; junction bases unmatched: 7.

The chain links TRBV21-1 to TRBJ1-6. TRBV21-1 constitutes a pseudogene. CDR3 length equals 14 residues. The CDR3 DNA sequence: TGTGCCAGCAGCAAAGATAGTACGGGTTCACCCCTCCACTTT. Its protein product is CASSKDSTGSPLHF.

The CDR3 DNA sequence: TGCGCCAGCAGCCAGGGCAGGGGCCAACTCCAAGAGACCCAGTACTTC. It encodes CASSQGRGQLQETQYF. The chain carries TRBV4-1 and TRBJ2-5; a weak D match, TRBD1 (6 bases). Germline assignment: CDR1 MGHRA and CDR2 YSYEKL. This CDR3 is built from 16 residues. V lost 3 bases to trimming and J lost 1 base, with 15 bases between them.

V and J are TRBV30 and TRBJ2-3; no firm D call. Trimming left V 1 base short and J 5 bases short, with 16 bases between. Germline V gives CDR1 GTSNPN, CDR2 SVGIG (reference sequence). The CDR3 is made up of 15 amino acids. The CDR3 protein is CAWSAPRRQRDTQYF. Written as DNA, the CDR3 is TGTGCCTGGAGTGCTCCCCGCAGGCAACGAGATACGCAGTATTTT.

The V gene is TRBV7-9, the J gene TRBJ1-4; 7 bases are shared with TRBD1. Germline loops: CDR1 SEHNR, CDR2 FQNEAQ (reference sequence). This CDR3 contains 13 residues. The V gene end was trimmed by 11 bases and the J gene end by 7 bases; junction bases not matched to a gene: 10. In DNA, the CDR3 is TGTGCCGGTGGTCAGGGGGTTGCTGAAAAACTGTTTTTT. This translates into CAGGQGVAEKLFF.

The genes are TRBV6-5 and TRBJ2-5; 10 bases map to TRBD1. Trimming at V came to 5 bases and at J to 4 bases, leaving 4 bases not matched to a gene. This CDR3 has 14 amino acids. Germline lookup yields CDR1 MNHEY and CDR2 SVGAGI. In DNA form, the CDR3 reads TGTGCCAGCAGTCTCCGGACAGGGGGAGAGACCCAGTACTTC. The encoded protein is CASSLRTGGETQYF.

This chain links TRBV7-2 with TRBJ2-1; 12 bases map to TRBD2. Germline CDR1 is SGHTA and CDR2 is FQGNSA. There are 15 residues in the CDR3. The V and J ends lost 5 bases and 4 bases, in that order; junction bases with no gene match: 3. The CDR3 here is CASSPGTSGYNEQFF. The CDR3 DNA reads TGTGCCAGCAGCCCCGGGACTAGCGGGTACAATGAGCAGTTCTTC.

This sequence joins TRBV7-6 and TRBJ2-3, with 12 bases fitting TRBD2. Germline V CDR1 and CDR2: SGHVS, FNYEAQ. The J segment lost 5 bases and the V segment lost 4 bases, leaving 16 bases of the junction unmatched. This CDR3 has 19 amino acids. The CDR3 DNA reads as TGTGCCAGCAGCTCCGCCGTGACTAGCGGGAGTGGAGTGCTAGATACGCAGTATTTT. Translated: CASSSAVTSGSGVLDTQYF.

The rearrangement joins TRBV7-9 to TRBJ2-5; 10 bases are a match to TRBD1. Unmatched junction bases numbered 11, after V lost 2 bases and J lost 2 bases. Germline V gives CDR1 SEHNR, CDR2 FQNEAQ (reference sequence). The CDR3 has 18 residues. The CDR3 sequence is CASSLIRQGAWAQETQYF. DNA for the CDR3: TGTGCCAGCAGCTTAATCAGACAGGGGGCGTGGGCTCAAGAGACCCAGTACTTC.

V is TRBV5-1 and J is TRBJ2-7, with D possibly being TRBD1 (5 bases). Germline V gives CDR1 SGHRS, CDR2 YFSETQ. The CDR3 is 13 amino acids. The ends were cut back, 2 bases at V and 4 bases at J, with 10 bases in the middle. The DNA of the CDR3 is TGCGCCAGCAGCTTTGAGACAGTGTACGAGCAGTACTTC. Translation gives CASSFETVYEQYF.

This clone was picked up one time. This rearrangement joins TRBV10-3 to TRBJ2-1; 8 bases match TRBD2. The junction had 4 bases not matched to a gene; V was cut back by 6 bases and J by 6 bases. CDR3 length equals 13 residues. The V gene's germline CDR1 is ENHRY and CDR2 SYGVKD. The CDR3 loop is CAISAGLVNEQFF. The CDR3 DNA follows: TGTGCCATCAGCGCGGGACTAGTCAATGAGCAGTTCTTC.

The rearrangement links TRBV4-2 to TRBJ1-5, with a possible D match to TRBD1 (5 bases). The V end was cut by 0 bases, the J end by 4 bases, with 10 bases between. Germline CDR1 is LGHNA and CDR2 is YNFKEQ. The length of the CDR3 is 15 residues. CDR3 sequence (DNA): TGTGCCAGCAGCCAAGATCCAACAGGAAATCAGCCCCAGCATTTT. Its protein is CASSQDPTGNQPQHF.

This sequence joins TRBV5-1 and TRBJ2-3, with 7 positions matching TRBD1. V was clipped by 0 bases and J by 2 bases; unmatched bases: 3. The CDR3 has 15 residues. Germline lookup yields CDR1 SGHRS and CDR2 YFSETQ. The CDR3 is CASSLGQGNTDTQYF. For the CDR3, the DNA is TGCGCCAGCAGCTTGGGACAGGGAAACACAGATACGCAGTATTTT.

This chain uses TRBV28 with TRBJ2-1; a weak D match, TRBD1 (6 bases). The CDR3 is 14 residues long. Germline values: CDR1 MDHEN, CDR2 SYDVKM. Trimming cost V 3 bases and J 3 bases, with 9 bases left between them. CDR3 in DNA: TGTGCCAGCAGTTTGGTCAGGGGCTACAATGAGCAGTTCTTC. It codes for CASSLVRGYNEQFF.

The V call is TRBV6-5, the J call TRBJ2-7; no clear D. Germline V gives CDR1 MNHEY, CDR2 SVGAGI. The germline V and J ends were trimmed by 5 bases and 7 bases, with 12 bases remaining between them. The CDR3 contains 12 residues. The CDR3 loop reads CASSTTQVEQYF. CDR3 DNA sequence: TGTGCCAGCAGTACCACTCAGGTAGAGCAGTACTTC.

This chain connects TRBV27 to TRBJ2-6, with D maybe TRBD2 (5 bases). CDR3 length equals 14 residues. The germline CDR1 and CDR2 sequences are MNHEY and SMNVEV (reference sequence). Deletions cut 8 bases from V and 2 bases from J, with 10 bases between. The CDR3 region is CASRRGTGANVLTF. CDR3 bases: TGTGCCAGCCGCCGAGGGACTGGGGCCAACGTCCTGACTTTC.